This T cell receptor beta chain is from a study of cytomegalovirus exposure and HLA in healthy donors. The sample holds a few counts of this clone. Its antigen is as yet unknown. General study points: Later, an analysis showed that TCR beta chains associated with HLA were more clonally expanded than others that were equally common.

The study ran its PCR with 60 Vbeta and 13 Jbeta primers. Repertoires were generated with immunoSEQ multiplex PCR, while TCRdb's copy carries only in-frame clones and drops some. The profile shows 80,000 or so clones, approximately 61% of them singletons. Trimming removed 3 bases at V and 2 bases at J, with 13 bases between. This CDR3 is built from 15 residues. The V gene's germline CDR1 is LNHDA and CDR2 SQIVND (reference sequence). This sequence originates from a woman in her forties or fifties in good health and CMV-seropositive. The sequenced material came from PBMCs. J is TRBJ1-1 and V is TRBV19; D might be TRBD1 (6 bases). The CDR3 region is CASSIGGGGNTEAFF. The CDR3 nucleotides read TGTGCCAGTAGTATCGGGGGCGGGGGAAACACTGAAGCTTTCTTT.